One sample yielded the 20 T cell receptor beta chains listed below, sequenced in a study of cytomegalovirus exposure and HLA in healthy donors. Amplification used 60 Vbeta primers and 13 Jbeta primers. Some clones are missing from TCRdb's copy, which holds only in-frame ones; the method was immunoSEQ multiplex PCR. The table records 150,000 or so clones, approximately 80% of them present only once. The specimen was PBMCs. The source of these receptors is a woman aged 40 to 50 in good health and CMV-seronegative.

This chain joins TRBV7-8 and TRBJ1-1; D might be TRBD1 (6 bases). The CDR3 runs 12 residues. CDR1 and CDR2 from the germline V gene are SGHVS and FQNEAQ. V lost 8 bases to trimming and J lost 1 base, with 8 bases between them. CDR3 in DNA: TGTGCCAGCCAAGGGGGGAACACTGAAGCTTTCTTT. It is translated as CASQGGNTEAFF.

The chain links TRBV28 to TRBJ1-1; a weak D match, TRBD1 (5 bases). The CDR3 sequence is 15 residues long. V gave up 6 bases and J gave up 4 bases, with 18 bases separating them. Per germline, CDR1 MDHEN and CDR2 SYDVKM. The CDR3 spells CASRGLGRAFTEAFF. The CDR3 bases are TGTGCCAGCAGGGGGTTGGGCAGGGCGTTCACTGAAGCTTTCTTT.

The chain has TRBV7-3 and TRBJ2-2; TRBD2 matches 11 bases. V was clipped by 5 bases and J by 4 bases; unmatched bases: 12. This CDR3 region has 18 residues. CDR1 is SGHTA and CDR2 is FQGTGA in the germline V gene. The CDR3 loop reads CASSPGPLAGVSTGELFF. The CDR3 DNA reads as TGTGCCAGCAGCCCAGGACCACTAGCGGGAGTTTCCACCGGGGAGCTGTTTTTT.

V usage is TRBV5-1 and J usage is TRBJ2-2, with D possibly being TRBD2 (7 bases). Trimming stripped 1 base from V and 4 bases from J, with 11 bases between. The germline gives CDR1 SGHRS, CDR2 YFSETQ. The CDR3 consists of 15 residues. The CDR3: CASSLMGGPTGELFF. For the CDR3, the DNA is TGCGCCAGCAGCTTGATGGGGGGGCCCACCGGGGAGCTGTTTTTT.

The rearrangement joins TRBV9 to TRBJ2-3, with D maybe TRBD1 (6 bases). The CDR3 spans 15 residues. V lost 3 bases, J lost 4 bases, and 15 bases lay in between. Germline assignment: CDR1 SGDLS and CDR2 YYNGEE. In nucleotides, the CDR3 is TGTGCCAGCAGCGAGGGCAGGGGTGATGCAGATACGCAGTATTTT. Its protein is CASSEGRGDADTQYF.

The chain is built from TRBV19 and TRBJ1-2; D unresolved. Germline CDR1 reads LNHDA; CDR2 reads SQIVND (reference sequence). The CDR3 length is 14 residues. Trimming took 6 bases from V and 5 from J, leaving 16 bases between them. The CDR3 is CASSRTEVLYGYTF. The CDR3 DNA sequence: TGTGCCAGTAGCCGGACGGAGGTTTTATATGGCTACACCTTC.

This chain joins TRBV2 and TRBJ1-2; TRBD1 aligns across 7 bases. Germline V gene lookup returns CDR1 SNHLY and CDR2 FYNNEI. There are 13 residues in the CDR3. V was clipped by 4 bases and J by 5 bases; unmatched bases: 4. The CDR3 sequence is CASSAQGQYGYTF. CDR3 DNA: TGTGCCAGCAGTGCCCAGGGACAGTATGGCTACACCTTC.

The V gene is TRBV5-4, the J gene TRBJ1-1, with 8 bases matching TRBD1. CDR1 and CDR2 (germline): SGHNT, YYREEE (reference sequence). The ends lost 1 base at V and 4 bases at J; junction bases unmatched: 9. CDR3 size: 16 residues. The CDR3 region has the DNA TGTGCCAGCAGCTTGATTGGACAGGGTCCAGGCACTGAAGCTTTCTTT. It encodes CASSLIGQGPGTEAFF.

The chain couples TRBV28 to TRBJ1-5; the D gene is possibly TRBD1 (6 bases). The CDR3 contains 18 residues. Trimming pared 0 bases from V and 4 bases from J, leaving 19 bases between. Germline V CDR1 and CDR2: MDHEN, SYDVKM. CDR3 in amino acids: CASSLWRDIPSPNQPQHF. CDR3 DNA sequence: TGTGCCAGCAGTTTATGGAGGGACATTCCCTCCCCGAATCAGCCCCAGCATTTT.

Remarks on this clone: At one end, the junction sequence differs from germline, possibly due to a read error. The chain carries TRBV7-9 and TRBJ2-1; perhaps TRBD1 as D (6 bases). The CDR3 is made up of 13 amino acids. CDR1 and CDR2 (germline): SEHNR, FQNEAQ (reference sequence). The CDR3 sequence: CSSSYRVGNEQFF. DNA of the CDR3: TGTTCCAGCAGCTACAGGGTAGGGAATGAGCAGTTCTTC.

This clone was detected once. The chain joins TRBV5-1 to TRBJ2-2; 10 bases agree with TRBD1. This CDR3 is 15 amino acids long. V lost 2 bases, J lost 7 bases, and 5 bases stayed unmatched. Germline CDR1 is SGHRS and CDR2 is YFSETQ. The CDR3 loop is CASSLGTGEGGELFF. The CDR3 region has the DNA TGCGCCAGCAGCTTAGGGACAGGGGAAGGCGGGGAGCTGTTTTTT.

In this sample, this clone turned up a few times. The chain employs TRBV19 and TRBJ2-2; D is perhaps TRBD1 (6 bases). Per the germline V gene, CDR1 is LNHDA and CDR2 is SQIVND (reference sequence). V lost 7 bases and J lost 7, with 16 bases in between. This CDR3 region has 14 residues. The CDR3 sequence is CASTTLSRGGELFF. The CDR3, as DNA: TGTGCCAGTACCACGCTTTCCAGGGGCGGGGAGCTGTTTTTT. Variable domain in full (rest from reference TRBV19 and TRBJ2-2): DGGITQSPKYLFRKEGQNVTLSCEQNLNHDAMYWYRQDPGQGLRLIYYSQIVNDFQKGDIAEGYSVSREKKESFPLTVTSAQKNPTAFYLCASTTLSRGGELFFGEGSRLTVL.

V usage is TRBV10-1 and J usage is TRBJ1-5; 7 bases are shared with TRBD1. This CDR3 is 17 amino acids long. Per germline, CDR1 WNHNN and CDR2 SYGVQD (reference sequence). V lost 5 bases to trimming and J lost 0 bases; unmatched junction nucleotides: 10. As DNA, the CDR3 is TGCGCCAGCAGTCCCCGGGACAGCCTCGATAGCAATCAGCCCCAGCATTTT. Amino acids: CASSPRDSLDSNQPQHF.

This chain links TRBV27 with TRBJ2-1; 14 bases fit TRBD2. The CDR3 loop spans 17 amino acids. CDR1 is MNHEY, CDR2 SMNVEV, per germline (reference sequence). The junction had 7 bases not matched to a gene; V was cut back by 5 bases and J by 4 bases. Written as DNA, the CDR3 is TGTGCCAGCAGTCTTTGGACTAGCGGGAGGTTATACAATGAGCAGTTCTTC. Its translation: CASSLWTSGRLYNEQFF.

The rearrangement links TRBV7-9 to TRBJ2-7, with 10 bases fitting TRBD2. J gave up 3 bases and V 2 bases, and 1 base lay outside the gene matches. CDR3 size: 14 residues. Germline CDR1 and CDR2: SEHNR and FQNEAQ (reference sequence). The DNA of the CDR3 is TGTGCCAGCAGCTTACTAGCGGGGGACTACGAGCAGTACTTC. Protein sequence: CASSLLAGDYEQYF.

This chain links TRBV6-1 with TRBJ2-5; TRBD1 aligns across 7 bases. CDR1 is MNHNS and CDR2 is SASEGT in the germline V gene. This CDR3 has 15 residues. V was clipped by 7 bases and J by 3 bases; unmatched bases: 11. The CDR3 reads CASIQGVIPKETQYF. In DNA, the CDR3 is TGTGCCAGCATTCAGGGGGTGATCCCCAAAGAGACCCAGTACTTC.

The rearrangement links TRBV29-1 to TRBJ2-3; a possible D gene is TRBD2 (7 bases). Trimming took 8 bases from V and 2 from J, leaving 17 bases between them. The germline gives CDR1 SQVTM, CDR2 ANQGSEA. This CDR3 is 14 amino acids long. Here the CDR3 DNA reads TGCAGCACCCTCGGGGGGCCAAACACAGATACGCAGTATTTT. Translation: CSTLGGPNTDTQYF.

The rearrangement uses TRBV10-3 and TRBJ2-1; D gene unclear. This CDR3 is built from 15 residues. Per germline, CDR1 ENHRY and CDR2 SYGVKD. With 8 bases removed from V and 2 bases from J, the gap between germline ends came to 16 bases. CDR3 bases: TGTGCCATCCGCCCAGGTTCCACAACCTACAATGAGCAGTTCTTC. It encodes CAIRPGSTTYNEQFF.

This chain connects TRBV9 to TRBJ2-1; tentatively, D is TRBD2 (6 bases). Germline V lookup: CDR1 SGDLS, CDR2 YYNGEE. The CDR3 is 15 amino acids. V shed 2 bases and J shed 9 bases, with 18 bases lying between them. DNA for the CDR3: TGTGCCAGCAGCGTTGGAGGGGACTGGAAGGTTGAGCAGTTCTTC. Amino acid sequence: CASSVGGDWKVEQFF.

This clone has only one observation. The chain employs TRBV7-9 and TRBJ2-1; 10 nucleotides align to TRBD2. Germline CDR1 SEHNR, CDR2 FQNEAQ (reference sequence). V lost 1 base, J lost 0 bases, and 6 bases stayed unmatched. The CDR3 runs 18 residues. The CDR3 DNA sequence: TGTGCCAGCAGCTTAGGGGTACTAGCGGGGAGCTCCTACAATGAGCAGTTCTTC. It specifies CASSLGVLAGSSYNEQFF.